The clone carrying this T cell receptor beta chain was counted only a few times. Documented time point: patch test 2, 6 weeks after DPC sensitization. The treatment was: therapeutic diphenylcyclopropenone sensitization with weekly scalp DPC. This CDR3 comprises 15 residues. V was clipped by 2 bases and J by 4 bases; unmatched bases: 2. CDR1 and CDR2 (germline): SGHTA, FQGNSA. The data were taken from a study of human T cells and chemical hapten exposure. TCRdb re-called the RACE reads with MiXCR, one entry per CDR3 protein. The data show around 82,000 distinct CDR3 sequences, less than 8% seen once. The V call is TRBV7-2, the J call TRBJ2-1; 10 bases agree with TRBD2. This clonotype was sampled from a woman in her 30s with alopecia areata. Some clones in this sample may be carry-over from other donors' samples. Source: whole blood, taken in connection with sensitization to the hapten diphenylcyclopropenone (DPC). The CDR3 protein is CASSLLAGAYNEQFF. The CDR3 region has the DNA TGTGCCAGCAGCTTACTAGCGGGGGCATACAATGAGCAGTTCTTC.